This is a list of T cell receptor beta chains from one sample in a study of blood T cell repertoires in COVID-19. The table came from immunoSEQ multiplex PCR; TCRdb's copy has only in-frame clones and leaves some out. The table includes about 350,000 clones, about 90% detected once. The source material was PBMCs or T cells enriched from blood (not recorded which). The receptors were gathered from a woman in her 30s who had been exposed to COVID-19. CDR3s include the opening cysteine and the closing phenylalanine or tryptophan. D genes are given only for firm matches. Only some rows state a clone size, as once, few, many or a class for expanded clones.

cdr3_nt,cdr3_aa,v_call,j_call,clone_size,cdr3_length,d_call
TGTGCCAGCAGTTTATCAGGGAACCTCCATGGCTACACCTTC,CASSLSGNLHGYTF,TRBV6-2/TRBV6-3,TRBJ1-2,.,14,.
TGTGCCGTCAAGGGACAGGGGGCCGGCGAGCAGTACTTC,CAVKGQGAGEQYF,TRBV27,TRBJ2-7,.,13,TRBD1
TGTGCCACCAGCCCCGCACGCACAAACACTGAAGCTTTCTTT,CATSPARTNTEAFF,TRBV15,TRBJ1-1,.,14,.
TGTGCCAGCAGCTTCGGGGGGGTTGAGCAGTTCTTC,CASSFGGVEQFF,TRBV3-1/TRBV3-2,TRBJ2-1,once,12,TRBD2
TGTGCCAGTAGTACAGGGATTGGGGACACCGGGGAGCTGTTTTTT,CASSTGIGDTGELFF,TRBV19,TRBJ2-2,once,15,.
TGTGCCACCAGCAGAGACATAGCGGAAGAGACCCAGTACTTC,CATSRDIAEETQYF,TRBV15,TRBJ2-5,.,14,.
TGTGCCAGCAGCTTACAGGGTATTAGTACAGATACGCAGTATTTT,CASSLQGISTDTQYF,TRBV5-4,TRBJ2-3,.,15,.
TGTGCCAGCACTTTCAGCGGAATGAGCAATCAGCCCCAGCATTTT,CASTFSGMSNQPQHF,TRBV27,TRBJ1-5,.,15,.
TGTGCCAGCACCCAAGACAGGGTGCTACTAGTGCAGTACTTC,CASTQDRVLLVQYF,TRBV28,TRBJ2-7,.,14,TRBD1
TGTGCCAGCAGCCCCCGGACAGGTATTAATGAAAAACTGTTTTTT,CASSPRTGINEKLFF,TRBV9,TRBJ1-4,.,15,TRBD1
TGTGCCAGCAGCTTAGCGTCGGGCACCATATATTTT,CASSLASGTIYF,TRBV11-1,TRBJ1-3,.,12,.
TGTGCCAGCAGCTTGACTAGCGGGAACACCGGGGAGCTGTTTTTT,CASSLTSGNTGELFF,TRBV7-3,TRBJ2-2,few,15,TRBD2
TGTGCCAGCAGCTCGGACAGACTACACTACGAGCAGTACTTC,CASSSDRLHYEQYF,TRBV11-3,TRBJ2-7,.,14,.
TGTGCCAGCAGCTTAGCCCCCTTCGGGGTCTCCTACGAGCAGTACTTC,CASSLAPFGVSYEQYF,TRBV7-2,TRBJ2-7,.,16,.
TGCGCCAGCAGCCCTTGGGACAGGGGGACTGAAGCTTTCTTT,CASSPWDRGTEAFF,TRBV5-1,TRBJ1-1,.,14,TRBD1
TGTGCCAGCAGCTTCAGGGCGGGAGGATCGGCAGATACGCAGTATTTT,CASSFRAGGSADTQYF,TRBV11-3,TRBJ2-3,.,16,TRBD2
TGTGCCAGCAGTTTATTGACGACAGGGGTGGAAAAACTGTTTTTT,CASSLLTTGVEKLFF,TRBV28,TRBJ1-4,.,15,TRBD1
TGTGCCAGCAAACGAGGACAGTCTGGAAACACCATATATTTT,CASKRGQSGNTIYF,TRBV5-6,TRBJ1-3,.,14,.
TGTGCCAGCACAGGGTCTTGGGACTATGGCTACACCTTC,CASTGSWDYGYTF,TRBV28,TRBJ1-2,.,13,.
TGTGCCAGCAGCCCATCAGGGGAAGCGGACGAAAAACTGTTTTTT,CASSPSGEADEKLFF,TRBV13,TRBJ1-4,.,15,.
TGTGCCAGCAGTTCGGGACAGGGGGCCCTGTCCCAGCATTTT,CASSSGQGALSQHF,TRBV27,TRBJ1-5,.,14,TRBD1
TGCGCCAGCAGCGAAGGGCGCGGGAGTCTCCAATCTTTCACAGATACGCAGTATTTT,CASSEGRGSLQSFTDTQYF,TRBV5-1,TRBJ2-3,.,19,TRBD2
TGTGCCAGCAGCCTACAAGACAGGGTTGGAAACACCATATATTTT,CASSLQDRVGNTIYF,TRBV7-2,TRBJ1-3,.,15,TRBD1
TGTGCCAGCAGTTTCAGCGGGAGTCAGGATGAGCAGTTCTTC,CASSFSGSQDEQFF,TRBV6-5,TRBJ2-1,.,14,TRBD2
TGTGCCACCCGGGAGACATTAAACAATGAGCAGTTCTTC,CATRETLNNEQFF,TRBV6-5,TRBJ2-1,once,13,.
TGTGCCAGTGGGGACAGGGGGATGCTCACTGAAGCTTTCTTT,CASGDRGMLTEAFF,TRBV19,TRBJ1-1,.,14,TRBD1
TGTGCCAGCAAAGGAGGAAGTGGAAACACCATATATTTT,CASKGGSGNTIYF,TRBV12-3/TRBV12-4,TRBJ1-3,once,13,.
TGTGCCACCAGCCGGGAGGGGGCTTTTTCGTACGAGCAGTACTTC,CATSREGAFSYEQYF,TRBV15,TRBJ2-7,.,15,.
TGTGCCAGCAGCTTGCCGACAGGGAGGCATTCACCCCTCCACTTT,CASSLPTGRHSPLHF,TRBV7-9,TRBJ1-6,.,15,TRBD1
TGTGCCAGCAGTTCCAACAGGGTTGTGGAGTATGGCTACACCTTC,CASSSNRVVEYGYTF,TRBV27,TRBJ1-2,.,15,.
TGTGCCAGCAGCGGACGGACAGGGACGGGCGAGCAGTACTTC,CASSGRTGTGEQYF,TRBV7-8,TRBJ2-7,.,14,TRBD1
TGCGCCAGCAGCGTTGGGTTGAGTAGCGGGGTCTACGAGCAGTACTTC,CASSVGLSSGVYEQYF,TRBV5-1,TRBJ2-7,.,16,TRBD2
TGTGCCAGCAGCTTAGATGGGGACATAAGGGTCTCCTACGAGCAGTACTTC,CASSLDGDIRVSYEQYF,TRBV7-9,TRBJ2-7,.,17,.
TGTGCCAGCAGGGGACTAGCGGAATACTACGAGCAGTACTTC,CASRGLAEYYEQYF,TRBV6-5,TRBJ2-7,.,14,TRBD2
TGTGCCAGCAGCGACAGGGGCCGAGAGACCCAGTACTTC,CASSDRGRETQYF,TRBV7-9,TRBJ2-5,once,13,TRBD1